This TCR beta chain stems from a study of CD8 T cells in Susac syndrome. The authors sequenced TCR beta from blood CD8+ and CD4+ T cells. Negative magnetic isolation gave CD8+ and CD4+ cells; FACS enriched CD8+ TEMRA. As concerns this clonotype: Its antigen remains unknown.

After extraction with the RNeasy kit, roughly 0.5 to 1 ug of the RNA was reverse transcribed using random hexamers. With immunoSEQ multiplex PCR, TCR beta CDR3 was amplified across 54 Vbeta and 13 Jbeta. Each CDR3 protein gets one entry after TCRdb re-called the immunoSEQ multiplex PCR reads with MiXCR. Of fewer than 85,000 distinct CDR3 sequences in the sample, about 95% were seen once. This CDR3 spans 17 amino acids. V gave up 5 bases and J gave up 3 bases; unmatched junction bases: 11. CDR1 is MNHEY and CDR2 is SMNVEV in the germline V gene (reference sequence). Study-level results: As acknowledged by the study, its TCR sequencing and HLA analysis included a relatively small number of individuals.

The chain links TRBV27 to TRBJ2-3; 10 bases line up with TRBD2. The sample taken for sequencing was CD8+ T cells from PBMCs. The TCR was taken from a human donor with multiple sclerosis. The CDR3 protein is CASSPLSGRAATDTQYF. The CDR3 coding sequence is TGTGCCAGCAGTCCCCTCAGCGGGAGGGCGGCAACAGATACGCAGTATTTT.